This TCR beta chain is drawn from a study of somatic mutations in cytotoxic T cells in rheumatoid arthritis. Study-wide findings and caveats: A largest CD8+ clone above 20% of CD8+ cells occurred in about an eighth of the roughly 65 patients.

On this clone itself: Antigen unknown.

The CDR3 contains 13 residues. Looked up from germline, CDR1 is MNHEY and CDR2 is SMNVEV (reference sequence). V was shortened by 2 bases and J by 1 base, with 4 bases between the two germline ends. Profiling relied on immunoSEQ multiplex PCR, and the TCRdb table lists in-frame clones only, not all of them. The sample shows about 14,000 clones, around four fifths of them seen only once. The clonotype was recovered from an adult with rheumatoid arthritis. This rearrangement joins TRBV27 to TRBJ2-3; D remains unclear. The sequenced material came from CD8+ T cells sorted from blood. CDR3 in amino acids: CASSLRGTDTQYF. CDR3 DNA: TGTGCCAGCAGTTTAAGGGGCACAGATACGCAGTATTTT.